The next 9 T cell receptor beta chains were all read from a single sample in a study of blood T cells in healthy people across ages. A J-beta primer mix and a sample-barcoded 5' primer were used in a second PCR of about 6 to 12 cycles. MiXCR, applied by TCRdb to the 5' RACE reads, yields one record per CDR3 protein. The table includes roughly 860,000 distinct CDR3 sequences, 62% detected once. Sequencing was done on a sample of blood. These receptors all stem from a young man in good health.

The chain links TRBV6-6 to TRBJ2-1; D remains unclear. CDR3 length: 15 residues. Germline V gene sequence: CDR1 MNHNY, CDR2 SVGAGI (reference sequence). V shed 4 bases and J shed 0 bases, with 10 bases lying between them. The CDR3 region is CASSSAAISYNEQFF. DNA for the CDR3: TGTGCCAGCAGTTCCGCTGCAATCTCCTACAATGAGCAGTTCTTC.

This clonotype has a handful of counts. The CDR3 loop reads CASSFIERTEAFF. The CDR3 region has the DNA TGTGCCAGCAGCTTCATAGAGCGGACTGAAGCTTTCTTT. The chain uses TRBV7-9 and TRBJ1-1; no firm D call. Germline lookup yields CDR1 SEHNR and CDR2 FQNEAQ (reference sequence). V gave up 3 bases and J gave up 5 bases, with 10 bases separating them. The CDR3 extends over 13 amino acids.

The CDR3 region is CASSPRTGNSPLHF. DNA of the CDR3: TGTGCCAGCAGTCCCAGGACAGGGAATTCACCCCTCCACTTT. The V gene is TRBV12-3 or TRBV12-4, the J gene TRBJ1-6, with 8 bases identical to TRBD1. CDR3 size: 14 residues. J lost 7 bases, V lost 5 bases, and 4 bases had no gene match.

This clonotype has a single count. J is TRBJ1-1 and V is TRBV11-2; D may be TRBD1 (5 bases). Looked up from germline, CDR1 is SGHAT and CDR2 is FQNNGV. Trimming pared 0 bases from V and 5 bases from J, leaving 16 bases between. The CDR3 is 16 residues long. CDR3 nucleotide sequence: TGTGCCAGCAGCTTAGATAGAACGCCCGGGGGAACTGAAGCTTTCTTT. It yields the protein CASSLDRTPGGTEAFF.

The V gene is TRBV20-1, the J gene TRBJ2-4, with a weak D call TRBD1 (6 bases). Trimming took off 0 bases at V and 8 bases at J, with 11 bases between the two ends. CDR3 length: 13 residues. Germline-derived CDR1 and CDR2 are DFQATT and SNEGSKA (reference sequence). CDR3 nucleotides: TGCAGTGCTAGAGATGGGACATGGGACATTCAGTACTTC. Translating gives CSARDGTWDIQYF.

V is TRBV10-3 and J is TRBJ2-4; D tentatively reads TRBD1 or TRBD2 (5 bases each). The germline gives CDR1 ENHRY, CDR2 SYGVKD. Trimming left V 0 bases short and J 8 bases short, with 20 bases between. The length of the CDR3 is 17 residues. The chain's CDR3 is CAISESRRGQTRDIQYF. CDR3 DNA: TGTGCCATCAGTGAGTCGAGAAGGGGTCAAACGCGGGACATTCAGTACTTC.

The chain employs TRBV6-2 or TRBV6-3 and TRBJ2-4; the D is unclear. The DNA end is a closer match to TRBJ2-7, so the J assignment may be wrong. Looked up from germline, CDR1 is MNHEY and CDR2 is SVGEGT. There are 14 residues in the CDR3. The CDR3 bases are TGTGCCAGCGACCTCGGCGGCAGGACCTACGAGCAGTACTTC. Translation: CASDLGGRTYEQYF.

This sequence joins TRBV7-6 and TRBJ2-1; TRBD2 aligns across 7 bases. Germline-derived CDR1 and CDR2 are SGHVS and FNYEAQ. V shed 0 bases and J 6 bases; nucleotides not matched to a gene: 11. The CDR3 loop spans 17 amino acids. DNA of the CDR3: TGTGCCAGCAGCTTAGCGAACGCCGAGCGGGGCCTCAATGAGCAGTTCTTC. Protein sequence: CASSLANAERGLNEQFF. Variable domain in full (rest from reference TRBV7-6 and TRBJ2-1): GAGVSQSPRYKVTKRGQDVALRCDPISGHVSLYWYRQALGQGPEFLTYFNYEAQQDKSGLPNDRFSAERPEGSISTLTIQRTEQRDSAMYRCASSLANAERGLNEQFFGPGTRLTVL.

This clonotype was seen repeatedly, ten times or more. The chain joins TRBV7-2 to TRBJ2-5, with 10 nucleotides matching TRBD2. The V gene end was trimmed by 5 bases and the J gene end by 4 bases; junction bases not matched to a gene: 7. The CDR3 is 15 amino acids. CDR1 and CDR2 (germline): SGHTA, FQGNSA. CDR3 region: CASSQASGGVETQYF. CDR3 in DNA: TGTGCCAGCAGCCAAGCTAGCGGGGGTGTAGAGACCCAGTACTTC. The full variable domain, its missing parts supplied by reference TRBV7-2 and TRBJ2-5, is GAGVSQSPSNKVTEKGKDVELRCDPISGHTALYWYRQSLGQGLEFLIYFQGNSAPDKSGLPSDRFSAERTGGSVSTLTIQRTQQEDSAVYLCASSQASGGVETQYFGPGTRLLVL.